The 5 T cell receptor beta chains given below trace back to one sample, sequenced in a study of T cells in narcolepsy. Profiled with immunoSEQ multiplex PCR; TCRdb holds only in-frame clones, not every one. This table has 25,000 to 35,000 clones, 75% to 90% appearing once. Sequencing used memory (CD45RA-) CD4+ T cells from blood. Every receptor here comes from a human donor in good health.

The V call is TRBV5-4, the J call TRBJ2-1; a weak D match, TRBD1 (6 bases). Trimming shortened V by 4 bases and J by 4 bases, and 12 bases separated the two germline ends. In germline, CDR1 is SGHNT, CDR2 YYREEE (reference sequence). This CDR3 has 14 amino acids. CDR3: CASSPQTGYNEQFF. The CDR3 DNA is TGTGCCAGCAGCCCACAGACAGGTTACAATGAGCAGTTCTTC.

This clone was found a few times. The CDR3 sequence is CASSSGGMRHQETQYF. The CDR3 DNA follows: TGTGCCAGCAGCTCAGGGGGGATGAGGCATCAAGAGACCCAGTACTTC. The chain joins TRBV5-4 to TRBJ2-5, with D perhaps matching TRBD1 (7 bases). The CDR3 runs 16 residues. V dropped 3 bases and J dropped 2 bases, with 17 bases sitting between them. Germline-derived CDR1 and CDR2 are SGHNT and YYREEE (reference sequence). Complete variable domain (other parts from reference TRBV5-4 and TRBJ2-5): ETGVTQSPTHLIKTRGQQVTLRCSSQSGHNTVSWYQQALGQGPQFIFQYYREEENGRGNFPPRFSGLQFPNYSSELNVNALELDDSALYLCASSSGGMRHQETQYFGPGTRLLVL.

The V gene is TRBV11-2, the J gene TRBJ1-3, with D perhaps matching TRBD1 (6 bases). CDR1 SGHAT and CDR2 FQNNGV come from the germline V gene. The CDR3 is 16 amino acids. Trimming removed 0 bases at V and 4 bases at J, with 13 bases between. Written as DNA, the CDR3 is TGTGCCAGCAGCTTAGATATCTTCCAGGGGGGAAACACCATATATTTT. Its protein product is CASSLDIFQGGNTIYF.

This clone has a single count. The V gene is TRBV5-1, the J gene TRBJ2-5; a weak D match, TRBD2 (5 bases). Germline CDR1 SGHRS, CDR2 YFSETQ. The length of the CDR3 is 15 residues. V lost 7 bases and J 2 bases, leaving 18 bases between the germline ends. CDR3 DNA: TGCGCCAGCGCCCGACGGGGAATGTCACAAGAGACCCAGTACTTC. Encoded protein: CASARRGMSQETQYF. Full variable domain (missing parts from reference TRBV5-1 and TRBJ2-5): KAGVTQTPRYLIKTRGQQVTLSCSPISGHRSVSWYQQTPGQGLQFLFEYFSETQRNKGNFPGRFSGRQFSNSRSEMNVSTLELGDSALYLCASARRGMSQETQYFGPGTRLLVL.

The chain carries TRBV4-1 and TRBJ2-1; TRBD2 agrees at 7 bases. Trimming removed 1 base from V and 3 bases from J; junction bases left unmatched: 15. Germline loops: CDR1 MGHRA, CDR2 YSYEKL. The CDR3 sequence is 19 residues long. CDR3 amino acids: CASSQGTGGSATGYNEQFF. The CDR3 nucleotides are TGCGCCAGCAGCCAAGGTACGGGGGGTTCCGCGACCGGCTACAATGAGCAGTTCTTC.